This T cell receptor (beta chain) emerged from a study of graft-versus-host responses after intestinal transplantation (dated by TCRdb to the early 2020s). In the study overall: The transplants that recipients got were multivisceral, liver-intestinal, or isolated intestinal. All recipients received anti-thymocyte globulin induction followed by maintenance tacrolimus and steroids for approximately 3 years. Graft-versus-host and host-versus-graft alloreactive T cell clones were tracked in the graft, circulation and bone marrow after intestinal transplantation using bulk TCR-beta CDR3 sequencing. Alloreactive clones were identified by sequencing pre-transplant mixed lymphocyte reaction products and comparing these products with unstimulated pre-transplant donor and recipient T cells. The cohort enrolled about two dozen intestinal transplant recipients including one retransplant, and a few patients lacking pretransplant specimens were excluded. Donor T cell macrochimerism was defined as a peak of at least 4% donor T cells among recipient peripheral blood mononuclear cells. Samples from a few later patients were sequenced in-house on an Illumina MiSeq with MiXCR processing rather than by the commercial service.

Beyond this particular receptor, the publication reports: Conclusions were limited by the relatively low number and heterogeneity of intestinal transplant patients. In patients with donor T cell macrochimerism, the allografts had high GvH to HvG T cell clonal ratios. GvH clones were detected in recipient bone marrow, and some of these GvH clones were observed earlier in ileal mucosa or blood, consistent with an intestinal mucosal origin. Peak levels of circulating GvH clones were associated with declines in HvG clones early after transplant.

This sample's time point label indicates: cells obtained before transplantation from donor or recipient. CD3+CD4+ and CD3+CD8+ populations were FACS-sorted from unstimulated pre-transplant donor and recipient cells taken from spleen or lymph nodes. The junction carries 10 bases between V and J, which are trimmed by 1 base and 9 bases respectively. The CDR3 has 13 amino acids, counting the end cysteine and phenylalanine. CDR3 DNA only is kept here, 39 bases in frame from base 1. CDR1 and CDR2 are drawn from the germline V gene: SQVTM, ANQGSEA. The library came from the immunoSEQ multiplex PCR assay. For most patients, genomic DNA was isolated using the Qiagen DNeasy Blood and Tissue Kit and was shipped frozen to Adaptive Biotechnologies for TCR sequencing. Adaptive Biotechnologies carried out high-throughput TCR-beta CDR3 sequencing of genomic DNA for most patients. The paper's processing steps were these. Adaptive's ImmunoSEQ software was the source of the TCR sequencing data for 15 to 20 patients, while three other patients were processed with MiXCR and VDJtools. To correct CD4 versus CD8 sorting errors, any sequence found in both subsets at a frequency ratio below 5:1 was removed. CDR3 nucleotide sequences shared between donor and recipient were removed because their origin could not be assigned. At least 2-fold expansion over unstimulated cells and a minimum CFSE-low frequency of 0.002% (template counts) or 0.001% (read counts) were required for clones to be classified as alloreactive. A clone was considered mappable if detected in the sequenced pre-transplant spleen, lymph node, or MLR CFSE-low populations of the donor or recipient. Cumulative frequency of alloreactive clones was calculated as a percentage of all sequences weighted by copy number. Entries here come from immuneACCESS through TCRdb and include only in-frame sequences with V and J called. Some clones fail to appear in such tables; in the studies checked, an unresolved V gene covers under half of the shortfall, and the cause of the remainder is unknown. V and J calls and clone size come straight from that table; D and trimming were deduced from the DNA. The sample table shows 85,000 to 100,000 clones, and about 92% are seen once. Together, the top ten hold 2% of the sample.

Points on this clone: The clone's antigen remains unknown. No per-base quality is available; no much larger clone lies one base away.

Recombination connected TRBV29-1 to TRBJ1-6, and TRBD1 may be the D gene, going by 6 matching bases. The source is a human donor who received an intestinal transplant. The sequenced sample was unstimulated CD8+ T cells sorted from spleen or lymph node cells, obtained before intestinal transplant. The bases are TGCAGCGTTGAAGCAGGGGAAGGTTCACCCCTCCACTTT. Protein translation: CSVEAGEGSPLHF.